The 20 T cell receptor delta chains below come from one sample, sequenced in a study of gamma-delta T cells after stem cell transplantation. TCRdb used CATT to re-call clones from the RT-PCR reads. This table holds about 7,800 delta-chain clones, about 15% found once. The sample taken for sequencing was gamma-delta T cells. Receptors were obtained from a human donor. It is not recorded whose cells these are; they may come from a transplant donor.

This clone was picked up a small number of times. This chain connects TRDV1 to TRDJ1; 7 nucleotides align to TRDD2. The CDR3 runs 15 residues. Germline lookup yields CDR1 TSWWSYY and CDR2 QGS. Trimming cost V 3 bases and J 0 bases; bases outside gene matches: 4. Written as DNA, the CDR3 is TGTGCTCTTGGGGACTCACCTTCCTACACCGATAAACTCATCTTT. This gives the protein CALGDSPSYTDKLIF.

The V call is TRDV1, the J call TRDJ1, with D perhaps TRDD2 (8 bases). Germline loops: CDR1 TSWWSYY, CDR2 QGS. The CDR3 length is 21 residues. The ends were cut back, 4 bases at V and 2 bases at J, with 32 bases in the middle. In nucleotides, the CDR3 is TGTGCTCTTGGGGGTGGACTTCCTACGCCAAAGGGGGATTTTGGGACCGATAAACTCATCTTT. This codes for CALGGGLPTPKGDFGTDKLIF.

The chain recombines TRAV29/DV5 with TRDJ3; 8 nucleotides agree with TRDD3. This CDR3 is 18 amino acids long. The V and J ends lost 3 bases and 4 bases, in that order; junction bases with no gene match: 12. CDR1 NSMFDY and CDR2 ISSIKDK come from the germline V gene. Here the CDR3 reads CAAIPTGGEMWDTRQMFF. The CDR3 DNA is TGTGCAGCAATCCCTACTGGGGGCGAAATGTGGGACACCCGACAGATGTTTTTC.

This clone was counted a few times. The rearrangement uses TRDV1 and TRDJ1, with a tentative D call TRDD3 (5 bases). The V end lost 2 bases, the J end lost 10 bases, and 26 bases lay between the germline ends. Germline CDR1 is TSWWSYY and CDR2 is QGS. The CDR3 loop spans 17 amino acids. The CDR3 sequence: CALGERARPLLTGRLIF. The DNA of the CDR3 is TGTGCTCTTGGGGAAAGGGCTCGCCCTCTCCTTACTGGTAGACTCATCTTT.

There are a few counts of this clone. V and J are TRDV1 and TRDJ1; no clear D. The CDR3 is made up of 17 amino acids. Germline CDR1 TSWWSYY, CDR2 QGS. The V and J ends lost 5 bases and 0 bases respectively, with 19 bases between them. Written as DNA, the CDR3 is TGTGCTCTTGGGCCTGGCGGGAGGCGGGAACACACCGATAAACTCATCTTT. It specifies CALGPGGRREHTDKLIF.

CDR3 sequence (DNA): TGTGCTCTTGGGGAACTCCCCCACCCTTACTGGGGGCCTAATAAGTGGTTGAACACCGATAAACTCATCTTT. Residues: CALGELPHPYWGPNKWLNTDKLIF. V is TRDV1 and J is TRDJ1, with TRDD3 matching over 8 bases. Germline CDR1 TSWWSYY, CDR2 QGS. The CDR3 spans 24 residues. V dropped 0 bases and J dropped 0; count of bases not matched to a gene: 27.

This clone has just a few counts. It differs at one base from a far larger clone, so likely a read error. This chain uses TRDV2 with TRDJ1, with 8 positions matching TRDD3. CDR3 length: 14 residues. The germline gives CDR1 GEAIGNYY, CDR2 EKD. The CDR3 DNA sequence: TGTGCCCGTGACGTACTGGGGGACACCGATAAACTCATCTTT. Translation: CARDVLGDTDKLIF.

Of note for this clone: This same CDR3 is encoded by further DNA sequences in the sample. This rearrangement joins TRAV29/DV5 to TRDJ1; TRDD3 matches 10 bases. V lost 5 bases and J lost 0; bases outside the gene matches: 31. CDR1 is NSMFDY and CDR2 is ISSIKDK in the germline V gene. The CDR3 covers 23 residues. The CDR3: CAAQRHTPTPGGYVPPYTDKLIF. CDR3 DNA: TGTGCAGCGCAAAGACATACTCCGACACCCGGGGGATACGTCCCCCCGTACACCGATAAACTCATCTTT.

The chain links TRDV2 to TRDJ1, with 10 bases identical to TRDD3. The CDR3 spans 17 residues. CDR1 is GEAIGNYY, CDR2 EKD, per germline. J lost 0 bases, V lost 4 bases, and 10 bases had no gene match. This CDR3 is CACESRLGDAHTDKLIF. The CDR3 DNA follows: TGTGCCTGTGAATCTAGACTGGGGGATGCTCACACCGATAAACTCATCTTT.

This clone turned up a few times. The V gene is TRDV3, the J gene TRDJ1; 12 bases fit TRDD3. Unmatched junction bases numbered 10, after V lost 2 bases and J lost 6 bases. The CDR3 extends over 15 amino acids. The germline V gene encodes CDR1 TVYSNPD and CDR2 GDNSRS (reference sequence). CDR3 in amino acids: CAFQPKLGDTHKLIF. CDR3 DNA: TGTGCCTTTCAGCCTAAACTGGGGGATACCCATAAACTCATCTTT.

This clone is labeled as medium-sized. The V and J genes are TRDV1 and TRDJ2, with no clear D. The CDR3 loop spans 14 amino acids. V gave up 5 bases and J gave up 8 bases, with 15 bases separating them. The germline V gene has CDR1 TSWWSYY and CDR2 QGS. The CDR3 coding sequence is TGTGCTCTTGGGTCAAAAGGGTTGCGGGCACAACTCTTCTTT. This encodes CALGSKGLRAQLFF.

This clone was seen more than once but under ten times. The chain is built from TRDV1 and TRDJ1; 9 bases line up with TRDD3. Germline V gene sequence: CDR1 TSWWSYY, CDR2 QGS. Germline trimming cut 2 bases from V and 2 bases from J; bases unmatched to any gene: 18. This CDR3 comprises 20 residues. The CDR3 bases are TGTGCTCTTGGGGAAAACTTTACCCACTGGGGGACGCTGGGGACCGATAAACTCATCTTT. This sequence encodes CALGENFTHWGTLGTDKLIF.

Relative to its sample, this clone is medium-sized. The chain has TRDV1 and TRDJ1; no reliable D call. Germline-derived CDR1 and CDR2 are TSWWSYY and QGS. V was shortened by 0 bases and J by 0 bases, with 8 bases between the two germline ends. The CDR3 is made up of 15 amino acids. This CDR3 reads CALGELERYTDKLIF. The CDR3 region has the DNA TGTGCTCTTGGGGAACTGGAGAGGTACACCGATAAACTCATCTTT.

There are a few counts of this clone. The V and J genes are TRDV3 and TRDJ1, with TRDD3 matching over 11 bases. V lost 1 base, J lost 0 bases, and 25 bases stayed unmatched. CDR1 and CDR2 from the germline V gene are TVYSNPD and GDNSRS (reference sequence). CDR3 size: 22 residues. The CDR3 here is CAFTTGSPTGGYKGRDTDKLIF. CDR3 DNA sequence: TGTGCCTTTACGACGGGATCCCCCACTGGGGGATATAAGGGGCGGGACACCGATAAACTCATCTTT.

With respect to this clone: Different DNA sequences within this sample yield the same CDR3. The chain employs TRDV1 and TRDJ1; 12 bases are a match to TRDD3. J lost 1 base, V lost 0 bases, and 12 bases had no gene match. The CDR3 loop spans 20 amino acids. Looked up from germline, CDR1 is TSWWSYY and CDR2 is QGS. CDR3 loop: CALGELPSSSGGYATDKLIF. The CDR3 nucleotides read TGTGCTCTTGGGGAACTTCCCTCTTCGTCTGGGGGATACGCCACCGATAAACTCATCTTT.

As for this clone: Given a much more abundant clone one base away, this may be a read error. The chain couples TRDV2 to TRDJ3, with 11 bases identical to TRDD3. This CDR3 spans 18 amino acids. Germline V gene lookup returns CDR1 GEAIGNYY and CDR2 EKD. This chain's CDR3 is CACDNWGIAAWGTRQMFF. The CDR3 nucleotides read TGTGCCTGTGACAACTGGGGGATAGCCGCCTGGGGCACCCGACAGATGTTTTTC.

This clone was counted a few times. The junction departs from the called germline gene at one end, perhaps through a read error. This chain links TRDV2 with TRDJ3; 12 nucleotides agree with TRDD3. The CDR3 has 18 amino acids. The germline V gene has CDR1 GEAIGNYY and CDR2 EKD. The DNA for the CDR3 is TGTGCCTGTGACTTACTGGGGGATACCCCCTGGGACACCCGACAGGTGTTTTTC. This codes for CACDLLGDTPWDTRQVFF.

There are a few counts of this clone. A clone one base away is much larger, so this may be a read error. CDR3 DNA sequence: TGTGCCTGTGAAGAACTGGGGGCCCCCGATAAACCCATCTTT. It yields the protein CACEELGAPDKPIF. This chain links TRDV2 with TRDJ1; 8 nucleotides agree with TRDD3. Germline CDR1 is GEAIGNYY and CDR2 is EKD. This CDR3 is built from 14 residues.

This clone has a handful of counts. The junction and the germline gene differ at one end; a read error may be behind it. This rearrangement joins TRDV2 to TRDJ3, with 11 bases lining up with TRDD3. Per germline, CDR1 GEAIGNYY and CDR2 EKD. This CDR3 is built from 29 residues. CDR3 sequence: CACGTAGVSIGVRLHWGISSSWDTRQMFF. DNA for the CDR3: TGTGCCTGTGGCACCGCAGGAGTATCCATCGGAGTGAGGTTGCACTGGGGGATAAGTAGCTCCTGGGACACCCGACAGATGTTTTTC.

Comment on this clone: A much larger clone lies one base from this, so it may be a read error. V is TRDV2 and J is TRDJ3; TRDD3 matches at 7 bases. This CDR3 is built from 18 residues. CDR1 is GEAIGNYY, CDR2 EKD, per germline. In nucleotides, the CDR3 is TGTGCCTGTGACACCGCGGGGGATGAAGGCTGGGGCACCCGACAGATGTTTTTC. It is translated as CACDTAGDEGWGTRQMFF.